This T cell receptor (beta chain) was obtained from a study of blood T cell repertoires in COVID-19. Study details: Material from acute and convalescent COVID-19 was sourced from the United States, Italy and Spain.

This CDR3 contains 16 residues. The J segment lost 4 bases and the V segment lost 4 bases, leaving 13 bases of the junction unmatched. Germline V lookup: CDR1 SGDLS, CDR2 YYNGEE. Per the original data handling: The authors estimated nucleated cell counts from reference gene primer amplification. Sequencing was performed with immunoSEQ multiplex PCR; in TCRdb, only in-frame clones are kept and a portion is missing. D and trimming were read from the DNA, whereas the V and J calls and clone size are those reported in that table. The profile shows approximately 150,000 clones, roughly 80% of them singletons. Cohorts were based on clinical histories the participants reported.

This TCR derives from a woman between 40 and 50 years old with acute COVID-19. Sequenced material: PBMCs or T cells enriched from blood (not recorded which). V gene TRBV9 combines with J gene TRBJ1-1, with 7 bases identical to TRBD1. This CDR3 is CASSTGDGREGTEAFF. CDR3 coding DNA: TGTGCCAGCAGCACAGGGGACGGTCGGGAAGGCACTGAAGCTTTCTTT.